This T cell receptor (beta chain) was sequenced in a study of blood T cell repertoires in COVID-19 (dated by TCRdb to about 2020). A note on the overall study: The collaborator samples originated in the United States, Italy and Spain and spanned the acute and convalescent phases of COVID-19. The material from the prospective study consisted of cDNA or gDNA derived from T cells, B-cell-depleted T cells, or PBMCs. Deeply sampled blood TCRbeta repertoires from subjects exposed to, actively infected with, or recovered from COVID-19 were included in the dataset. A freely available public database, intended as a resource for researchers studying the immune response to SARS-CoV-2, is where the repertoires were released. The samples were drawn from two sources: the first 160 participants of the ongoing ImmuneRACE study, and 1,200 or so subjects contributed by 6 global collaborators. The sample metadata nearly always contained a de-identified subject ID, COVID-19 status, age in years and sex. Where HLA class I and class II types were available, the types were taken from metadata supplied by the sample provider, not from assay-based typing. Broader findings and caveats from the paper: The amount of clinical and demographic metadata varied by source and participant and was provided uncurated.

This clone was found once. Its target antigen remains unknown. The input lacks base qualities; no much larger clone sits a single base away. The immunoSEQ Assay, a bias-controlled multiplex PCR, was used to amplify TCRbeta CDR3 regions from genomic DNA. Concerning the study's data processing: Nucleated cell counts per sample were estimated from amplification of reference gene primers within the assay. To quantify the absolute abundance of each unique TCRbeta CDR3 rearrangement, sequence reads were collapsed and filtered. For each sample, productive Simpson clonality was calculated as the square root of Simpson's diversity index across productive rearrangements. Here the immuneACCESS table is served through TCRdb, limited to in-frame sequences with V and J called. Missing clones are a known gap in these copies; in checked studies unresolved V genes cover under half, and the rest lacks a known reason. V, J and clone size were drawn from that table, and D and trimming were deduced from the DNA. Counted in this sample were about 180,000 clones; more than 75% of them appeared once. Over 7% of the sample rests with the top ten.

The CDR3 spans 15 residues, from the cysteine through the phenylalanine. Of all the DNA, just the CDR3 is kept, 45 bases in frame from base 1. In the prospective study, participants were roughly 18 to 100 years old, resided in about 25 geographic areas of the United States, and were enrolled through a virtual design. To assign participants to cohorts, the prospective study relied on clinical history that participants themselves reported in a screening survey and a study questionnaire. For ImmuneRACE Cohort 3, a participant was defined as recovered based on two consecutive negative NP/OP PCR tests, clearance by a healthcare professional, or resolution of symptoms. Mobile phlebotomists in the prospective study collected whole blood, serum and a nasopharyngeal or oropharyngeal swab from every participant. Participants in the prospective study had the option to provide additional blood draws and questionnaires over an approximately 2-month period. Before DNA extraction, prospective study blood samples were shipped either frozen or at room temperature.

Sequencing was carried out using PBMCs or T cells enriched from blood (not recorded which). This receptor was identified in a woman between 25 and 40 years old who had recovered from COVID-19. Recombination linked TRBV21-1 to TRBJ1-2; TRBD1, the table's D call, was not compared with the DNA. TRBV21-1 is a pseudogene segment. The sequenced DNA is TGTGCCAGCAGCGTATGTCCGAGACAGGGTAACGGCTACACCTTC. Its translation reads: CASSVCPRQGNGYTF.